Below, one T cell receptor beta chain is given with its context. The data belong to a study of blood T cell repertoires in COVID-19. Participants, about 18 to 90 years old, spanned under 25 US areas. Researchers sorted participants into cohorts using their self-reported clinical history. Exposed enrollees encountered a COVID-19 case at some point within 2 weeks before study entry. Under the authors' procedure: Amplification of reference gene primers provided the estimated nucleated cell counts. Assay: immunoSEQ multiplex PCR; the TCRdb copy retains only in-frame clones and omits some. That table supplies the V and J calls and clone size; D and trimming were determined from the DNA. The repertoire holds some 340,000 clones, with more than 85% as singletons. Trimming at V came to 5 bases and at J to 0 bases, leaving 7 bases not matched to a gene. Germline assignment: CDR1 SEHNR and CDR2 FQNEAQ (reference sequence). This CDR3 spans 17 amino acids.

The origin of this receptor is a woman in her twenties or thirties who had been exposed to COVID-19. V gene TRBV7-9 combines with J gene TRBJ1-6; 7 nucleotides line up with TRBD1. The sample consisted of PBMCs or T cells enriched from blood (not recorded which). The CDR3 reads CASSPQTGSSYNSPLHF. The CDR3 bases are TGTGCCAGCAGCCCCCAGACAGGGAGCTCCTATAATTCACCCCTCCACTTT.